Below are 4 T cell receptor beta chains sequenced from a single sample in a study of shared clonotypes between healthy human individuals. Assay used: immunoSEQ multiplex PCR; TCRdb lists only in-frame clones, some missing. The sample includes 95,000 to 120,000 clones, under 70% of them seen just once. The sequencing input was memory CD8+ T cells sorted from blood. The subset denotes: CD45RO+ cells pooled with CCR7-negative TemRA cells. The source of these receptors is a woman aged 25 to 39 in good health.

This rearrangement joins TRBV7-3 to TRBJ1-2; 7 bases map to TRBD1. After removal of 5 bases from V and 7 bases from J, the junction contained 7 bases not matched to a gene. CDR1 is SGHTA and CDR2 is FQGTGA in the germline V gene. This CDR3 comprises 13 residues. In nucleotides, the CDR3 is TGTGCCAGCAGCCTTCAGACAGGGTCTGGCTACACCTTC. Its protein is CASSLQTGSGYTF.

The rearrangement joins TRBV27 to TRBJ1-2; possibly TRBD1 for D (6 bases). CDR3 size: 15 residues. The ends were cut back, 4 bases at V and 2 bases at J, with 14 bases in the middle. Per the germline V gene, CDR1 is MNHEY and CDR2 is SMNVEV (reference sequence). CDR3 nucleotide sequence: TGTGCCAGCAGTTCCGACCTACAGGGCAACTATGGCTACACCTTC. Translated, it gives CASSSDLQGNYGYTF.

This clone was observed a few times. The CDR3 here is CASNPGENTGELFF. The CDR3 bases are TGCGCCAGCAACCCCGGGGAGAACACCGGGGAGCTGTTTTTT. V usage is TRBV5-1 and J usage is TRBJ2-2; weak D call: TRBD2 (5 bases). The CDR3 loop spans 14 amino acids. Trimming stripped 6 bases from V and 1 base from J, with 10 bases between. The germline V gene encodes CDR1 SGHRS and CDR2 YFSETQ.

This clone occurred a few times. The chain has TRBV28 and TRBJ2-7; TRBD2 is a possible D gene (5 bases). The CDR3 totals 15 residues. V was trimmed by 7 bases and J by 0 bases, leaving 16 bases between them. The V gene's germline CDR1 is MDHEN and CDR2 SYDVKM. CDR3 nucleotide sequence: TGTGCCAGCACCCGCGCCGGGGTACGCTCCTACGAGCAGTACTTC. Its protein is CASTRAGVRSYEQYF.